The clone carrying this T cell receptor (beta chain) was seen only a few times. Its target is unknown. This record belongs to a study of T-cell reconstitution after alpha-beta-depleted transplantation in children. During its preparation, the TCRbeta library received unique molecular identifiers. A single record per CDR3 protein comes from TCRdb applying MiXCR to the PCR reads. This sample carries 450,000 to 600,000 distinct CDR3 sequences, over 10% of them seen once, and the ten largest clones take roughly 2.3%. V shed 7 bases, J shed 0 bases, and the junction held 3 bases outside the gene matches. This CDR3 has 14 amino acids. Study-wide results and caveats: T-cell numbers and diversity one year post-transplant derived largely from freshly generated T cells. About two months after transplant, alpha-beta T cells reportedly came from several hundred expanded graft clones.

The chain employs TRBV12-3 or TRBV12-4 and TRBJ2-1; TRBD2 agrees at 7 bases. This TCR derives from a male patient under 18 who had a stem cell transplant for acute myeloid leukemia, so the T cells may come from the graft donor. Sequencing was performed on PBMCs, mostly from graft donor cells, taken 360 days after TCRalphabeta/CD19-depleted stem cell transplant. The CDR3 region has the DNA TGTGCCAGCACCAGCGGGATCTCCTACAATGAGCAGTTCTTC. It encodes CASTSGISYNEQFF.